This T cell receptor (beta chain) is from a study of shared clonotypes between healthy human individuals. Study findings and constraints: Measured sharing among donors was expected to vary with sequencing depth.

This CDR3 has 18 residues. Per germline, CDR1 SGHTA and CDR2 FQGNSA. V was shortened by 3 bases and J by 4 bases, with 21 bases between the two germline ends. TCRdb's copy holds only in-frame clones and misses some; the assay was immunoSEQ multiplex PCR. Of about 1.5 million clones listed, approximately 98% are singletons. About this clone: The antigen remains unidentified.

Input material: naive CD4+ T cells sorted from blood. Subset denoted: CD45RA+ positively selected. This sequence originates from a man aged 25 to 40 in good health. This chain connects TRBV7-2 to TRBJ2-2, with D tentatively TRBD1 (5 bases). The CDR3 here is CASSFSSGRNLGTGELFF. In DNA, the CDR3 is TGTGCCAGCAGCTTTTCATCAGGGCGTAATCTGGGCACCGGGGAGCTGTTTTTT.